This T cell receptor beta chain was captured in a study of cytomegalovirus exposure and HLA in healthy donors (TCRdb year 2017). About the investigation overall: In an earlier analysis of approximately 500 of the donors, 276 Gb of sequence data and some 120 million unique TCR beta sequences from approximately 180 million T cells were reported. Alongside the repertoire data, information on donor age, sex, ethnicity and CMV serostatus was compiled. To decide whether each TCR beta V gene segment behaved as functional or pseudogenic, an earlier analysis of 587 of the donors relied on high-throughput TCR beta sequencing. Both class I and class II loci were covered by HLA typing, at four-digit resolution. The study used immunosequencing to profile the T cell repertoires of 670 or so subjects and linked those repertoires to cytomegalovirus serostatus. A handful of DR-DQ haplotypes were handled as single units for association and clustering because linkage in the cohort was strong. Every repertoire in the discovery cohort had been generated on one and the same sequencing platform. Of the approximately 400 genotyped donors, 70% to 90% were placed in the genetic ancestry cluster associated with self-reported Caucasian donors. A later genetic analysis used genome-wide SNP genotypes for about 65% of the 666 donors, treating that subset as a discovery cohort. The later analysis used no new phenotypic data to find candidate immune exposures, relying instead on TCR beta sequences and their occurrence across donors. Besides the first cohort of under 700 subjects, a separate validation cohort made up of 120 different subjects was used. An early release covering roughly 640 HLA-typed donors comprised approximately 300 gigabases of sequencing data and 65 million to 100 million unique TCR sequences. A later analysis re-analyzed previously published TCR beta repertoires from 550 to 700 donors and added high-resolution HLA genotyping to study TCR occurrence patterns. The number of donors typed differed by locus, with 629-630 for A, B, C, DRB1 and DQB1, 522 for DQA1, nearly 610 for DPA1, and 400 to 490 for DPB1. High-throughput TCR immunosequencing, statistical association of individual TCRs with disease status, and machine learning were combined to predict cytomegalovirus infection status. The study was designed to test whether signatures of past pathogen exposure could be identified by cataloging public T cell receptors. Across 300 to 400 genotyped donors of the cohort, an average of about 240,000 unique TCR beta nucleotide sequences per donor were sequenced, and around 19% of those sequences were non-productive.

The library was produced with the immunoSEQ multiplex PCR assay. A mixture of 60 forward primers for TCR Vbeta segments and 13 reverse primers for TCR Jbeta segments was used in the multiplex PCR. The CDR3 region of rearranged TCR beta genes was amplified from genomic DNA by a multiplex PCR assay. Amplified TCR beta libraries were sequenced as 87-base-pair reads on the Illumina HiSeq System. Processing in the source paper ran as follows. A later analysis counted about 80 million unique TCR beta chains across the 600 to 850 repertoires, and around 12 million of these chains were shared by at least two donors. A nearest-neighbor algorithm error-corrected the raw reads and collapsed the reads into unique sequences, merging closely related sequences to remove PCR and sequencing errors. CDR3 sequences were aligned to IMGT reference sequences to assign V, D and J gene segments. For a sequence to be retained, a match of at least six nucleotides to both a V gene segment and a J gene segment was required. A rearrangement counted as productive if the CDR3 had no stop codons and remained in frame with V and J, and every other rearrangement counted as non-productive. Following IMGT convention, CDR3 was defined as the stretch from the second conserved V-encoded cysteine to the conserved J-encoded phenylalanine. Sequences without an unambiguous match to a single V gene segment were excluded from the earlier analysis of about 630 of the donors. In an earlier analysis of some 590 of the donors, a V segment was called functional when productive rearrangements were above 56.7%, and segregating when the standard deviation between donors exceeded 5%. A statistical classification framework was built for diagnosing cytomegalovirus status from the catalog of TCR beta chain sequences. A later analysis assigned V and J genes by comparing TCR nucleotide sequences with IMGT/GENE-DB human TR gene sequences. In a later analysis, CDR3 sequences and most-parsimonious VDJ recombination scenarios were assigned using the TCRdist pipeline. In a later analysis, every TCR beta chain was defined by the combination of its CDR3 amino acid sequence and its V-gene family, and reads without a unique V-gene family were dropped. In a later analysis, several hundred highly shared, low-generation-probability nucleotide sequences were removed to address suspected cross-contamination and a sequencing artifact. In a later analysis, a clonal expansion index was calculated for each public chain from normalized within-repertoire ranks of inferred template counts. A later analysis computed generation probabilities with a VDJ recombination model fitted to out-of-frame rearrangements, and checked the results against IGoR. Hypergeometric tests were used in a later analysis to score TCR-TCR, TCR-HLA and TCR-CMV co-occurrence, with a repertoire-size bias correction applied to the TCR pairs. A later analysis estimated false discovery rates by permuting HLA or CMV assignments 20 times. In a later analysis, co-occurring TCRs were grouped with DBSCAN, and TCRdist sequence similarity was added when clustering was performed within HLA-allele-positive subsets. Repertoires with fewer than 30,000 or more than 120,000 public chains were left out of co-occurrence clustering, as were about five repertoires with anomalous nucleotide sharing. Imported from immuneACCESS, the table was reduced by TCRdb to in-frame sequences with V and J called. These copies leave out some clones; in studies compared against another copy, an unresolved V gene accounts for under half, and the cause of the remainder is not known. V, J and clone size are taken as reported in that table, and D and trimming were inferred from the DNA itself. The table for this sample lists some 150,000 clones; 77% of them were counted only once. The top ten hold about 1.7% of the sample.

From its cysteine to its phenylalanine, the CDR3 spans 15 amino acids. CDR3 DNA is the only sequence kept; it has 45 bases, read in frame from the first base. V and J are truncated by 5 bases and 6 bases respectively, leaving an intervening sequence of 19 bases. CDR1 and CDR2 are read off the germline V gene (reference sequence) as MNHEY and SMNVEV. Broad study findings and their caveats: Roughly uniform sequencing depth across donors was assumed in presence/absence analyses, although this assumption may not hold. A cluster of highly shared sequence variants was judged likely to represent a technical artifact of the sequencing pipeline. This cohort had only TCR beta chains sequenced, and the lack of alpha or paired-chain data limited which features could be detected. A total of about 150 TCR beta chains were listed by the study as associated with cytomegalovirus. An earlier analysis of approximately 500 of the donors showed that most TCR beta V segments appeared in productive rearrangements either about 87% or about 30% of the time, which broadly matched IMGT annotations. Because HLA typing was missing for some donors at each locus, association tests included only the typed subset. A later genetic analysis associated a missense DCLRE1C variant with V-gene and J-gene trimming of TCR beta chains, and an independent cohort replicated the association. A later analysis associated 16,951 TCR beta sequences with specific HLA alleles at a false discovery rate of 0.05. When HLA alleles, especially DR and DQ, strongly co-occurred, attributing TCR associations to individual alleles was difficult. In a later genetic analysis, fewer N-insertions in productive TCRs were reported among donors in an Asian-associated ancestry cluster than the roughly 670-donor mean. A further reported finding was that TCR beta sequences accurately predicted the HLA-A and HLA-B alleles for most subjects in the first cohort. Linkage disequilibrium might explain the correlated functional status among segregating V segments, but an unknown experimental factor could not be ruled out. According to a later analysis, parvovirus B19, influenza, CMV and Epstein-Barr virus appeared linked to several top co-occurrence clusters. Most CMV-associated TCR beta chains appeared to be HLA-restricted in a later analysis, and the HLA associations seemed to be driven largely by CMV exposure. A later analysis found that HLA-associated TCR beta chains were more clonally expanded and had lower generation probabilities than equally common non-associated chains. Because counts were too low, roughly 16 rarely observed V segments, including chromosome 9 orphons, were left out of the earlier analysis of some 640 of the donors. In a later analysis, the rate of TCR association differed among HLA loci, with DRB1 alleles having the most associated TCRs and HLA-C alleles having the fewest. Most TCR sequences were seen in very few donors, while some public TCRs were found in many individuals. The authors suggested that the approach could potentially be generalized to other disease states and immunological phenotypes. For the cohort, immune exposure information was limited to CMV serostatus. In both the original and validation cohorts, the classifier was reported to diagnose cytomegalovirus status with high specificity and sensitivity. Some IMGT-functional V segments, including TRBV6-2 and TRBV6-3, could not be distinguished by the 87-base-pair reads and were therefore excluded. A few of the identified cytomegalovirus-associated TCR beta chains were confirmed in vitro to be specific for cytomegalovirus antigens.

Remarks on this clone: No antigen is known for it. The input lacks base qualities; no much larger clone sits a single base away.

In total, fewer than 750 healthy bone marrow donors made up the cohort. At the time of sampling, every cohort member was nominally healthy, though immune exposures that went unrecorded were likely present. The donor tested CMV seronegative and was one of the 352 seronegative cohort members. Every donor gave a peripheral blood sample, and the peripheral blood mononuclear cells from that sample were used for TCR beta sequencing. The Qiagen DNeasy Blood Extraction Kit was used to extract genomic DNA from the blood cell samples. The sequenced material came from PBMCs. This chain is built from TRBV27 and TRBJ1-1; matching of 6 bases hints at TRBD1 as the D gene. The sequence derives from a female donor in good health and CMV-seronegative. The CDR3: CASSDGDTAISEAFF. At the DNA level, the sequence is TGTGCCAGCAGTGACGGGGACACGGCTATTTCTGAAGCTTTCTTT.